Listed here are 17 T cell receptor beta chains from one sample, sequenced in a study of T cell repertoires in cytomegalovirus infection. TCRdb re-called the reads through MiXCR, storing one row per CDR3 protein. The profile shows around 750,000 distinct CDR3 sequences, less than 35% of them singletons. No antigen has been identified for these receptors. The starting material was cultured CD8+ T cells from PBMCs, obtained from culture after CMV antigen stimulation. Receptors originate from a human donor in good health (CMV status not recorded). Some clones in this sample may be carry-over from other donors' samples.

This clonotype was detected only a few times. The chain combines TRBV11-1 with TRBJ2-1; D not resolved. The CDR3 spans 13 residues. Per the germline V gene, CDR1 is SGHAT and CDR2 is FQDESV (reference sequence). The V and J ends lost 2 bases and 5 bases respectively, with 7 bases between them. The CDR3 loop is CASSLIRHNEQFF. The CDR3 DNA follows: TGTGCCAGCAGCTTAATCCGCCACAATGAGCAGTTCTTC.

A word on this clonotype: A read error is possible here, since a much larger clone lies one base away. The CDR3 spells CVSSLRQGAEQPQHF. For the CDR3, the DNA is TGTGTCAGCAGCTTACGACAGGGGGCTGAACAGCCCCAGCATTTT. V usage is TRBV7-6 and J usage is TRBJ1-5, with 10 nucleotides matching TRBD1. The CDR3 totals 15 residues. Germline CDR1 SGHVS, CDR2 FNYEAQ.

This clonotype was found a few times. V and J are TRBV15 and TRBJ1-1, with D unclear. There are 13 residues in the CDR3. Germline loops: CDR1 LNHNV, CDR2 YYDKDF (reference sequence). V lost 8 bases and J lost 0, with 10 bases in between. The CDR3 sequence is CATRDHMNTEAFF. Here the CDR3 DNA reads TGTGCCACCCGAGATCATATGAACACTGAAGCTTTCTTT.

In this sample, this clonotype turned up a few times. The chain combines TRBV11-1 with TRBJ2-7, with 9 bases matching TRBD2. V shed 4 bases and J 2 bases; nucleotides not matched to a gene: 6. The CDR3 length is 15 residues. Germline CDR1 reads SGHAT; CDR2 reads FQDESV (reference sequence). CDR3 residues: CASSSRGGLAYEQYF. The CDR3, as DNA: TGTGCCAGCAGCTCGCGGGGGGGACTAGCCTACGAGCAGTACTTC.

The J gene is TRBJ1-1, the V gene TRBV27, with TRBD1 as a possible D gene (6 bases). The CDR3 loop spans 13 amino acids. Germline V CDR1 and CDR2: MNHEY, SMNVEV (reference sequence). The germline V and J ends were trimmed by 3 bases and 5 bases, with 10 bases remaining between them. CDR3 in amino acids: CASSFGGKTEAFF. Here the CDR3 DNA reads TGTGCCAGCAGTTTCGGGGGCAAGACTGAAGCTTTCTTT.

This clonotype was seen a few times. The chain employs TRBV2 and TRBJ2-5, with D possibly TRBD2 on 6 matching bases. The V gene's germline CDR1 is SNHLY and CDR2 FYNNEI. V was clipped by 4 bases and J by 4 bases, with 16 bases between them. The CDR3 length is 15 residues. The CDR3 is CASSAETSSGETQYF. CDR3 bases: TGTGCCAGCAGTGCCGAAACTAGCAGTGGAGAGACCCAGTACTTC.

This clonotype was seen a few times. The chain links TRBV7-9 to TRBJ2-1, with 12 positions matching TRBD2. The V gene's germline CDR1 is SEHNR and CDR2 FQNEAQ (reference sequence). Trimming took 4 bases from V and 8 from J; bases not matched to a gene: 15. This CDR3 spans 18 amino acids. CDR3 sequence reads: CASSSDLAGGPGRYEQFF. DNA for the CDR3: TGTGCCAGCAGCTCCGATCTAGCGGGGGGGCCCGGGCGCTATGAGCAGTTCTTC.

The V and J genes are TRBV11-2 and TRBJ1-4; D gene uncertain. CDR1 and CDR2 from the germline V gene are SGHAT and FQNNGV. The V end was cut by 1 base, the J end by 11 bases, with 8 bases between. This CDR3 region has 12 residues. In DNA, the CDR3 is TGTGCCAGCAGCTTAGGAAGTAGTAAACTGTTTTTT. Translation gives CASSLGSSKLFF.

This chain uses TRBV5-1 with TRBJ2-1; TRBD2 aligns across 12 bases. This CDR3 spans 16 amino acids. Trimming removed 2 bases from V and 2 bases from J; junction bases left unmatched: 2. Germline CDR1 is SGHRS and CDR2 is YFSETQ. CDR3 residues: CASSFLAGGAYNEQFF. In nucleotides, the CDR3 is TGCGCCAGCAGCTTCCTAGCGGGGGGGGCCTACAATGAGCAGTTCTTC.

Comments on this clonotype: A read error is possible here, since a much larger clone lies one base away. The chain couples TRBV12-3 or TRBV12-4 to TRBJ2-7, with 9 bases identical to TRBD1. The CDR3 is made up of 15 amino acids. The trim removed 7 bases at V and 1 base at J, leaving 8 bases unmatched. The CDR3 DNA sequence: TGTGCCAGCACAAAGGGACAGGGAGAGTCCTACGAGCAGTACTTC. Translated: CASTKGQGESYEQYF.

This clonotype was observed many times. The genes are TRBV7-9 and TRBJ2-1, with 12 nucleotides matching TRBD1. The trim removed 0 bases at V and 5 bases at J, leaving 14 bases unmatched. Germline loops: CDR1 SEHNR, CDR2 FQNEAQ (reference sequence). This CDR3 region has 20 residues. DNA of the CDR3: TGTGCCAGCAGCTTAGCAGCAAACCGGGACAGGGGGCCCGAGGACAATGAGCAGTTCTTC. It encodes CASSLAANRDRGPEDNEQFF.

This clonotype was detected only a few times. V is TRBV12-3 or TRBV12-4 and J is TRBJ2-1; D is uncertain. Deletions cut 0 bases from V and 7 bases from J, with 10 bases between. The CDR3 consists of 14 residues. The CDR3 loop reads CASSLAAVRNEQFF. The DNA for the CDR3 is TGTGCCAGCAGTTTAGCGGCCGTCCGAAATGAGCAGTTCTTC.

This clonotype was detected only a few times. The chain carries TRBV7-2 and TRBJ2-7; D is perhaps TRBD1 (5 bases). The CDR3 extends over 15 amino acids. V was cut by 0 bases and J by 4 bases, with 13 bases left in between. Germline CDR1 and CDR2: SGHTA and FQGNSA. The CDR3: CASSLASIGDYEQYV. DNA for the CDR3: TGTGCCAGCAGCTTAGCGAGCATAGGGGATTACGAGCAGTACGTC.

This clonotype was seen only a few times. The chain recombines TRBV7-9 with TRBJ2-5; tentatively, D is TRBD2 (5 bases). V was clipped by 6 bases and J by 1 base, with 15 bases between them. The germline V gene encodes CDR1 SEHNR and CDR2 FQNEAQ (reference sequence). The CDR3 length is 15 residues. The CDR3 sequence is CASSPGLSIQETQYF. The CDR3 region has the DNA TGTGCCAGCAGTCCTGGACTCTCGATCCAAGAGACCCAGTACTTC.

The table lists this clonotype with many counts. The chain combines TRBV12-3 or TRBV12-4 with TRBJ1-1, with 7 bases that match TRBD1. The V gene end was trimmed by 7 bases and the J gene end by 5 bases; junction bases not matched to a gene: 4. This CDR3 spans 12 amino acids. The CDR3 DNA reads TGTGCCAGCACAGGGGGGGGGACTGAAGCTTTCTTT. Translated: CASTGGGTEAFF.

This clonotype was observed a few times. V is TRBV6-1 and J is TRBJ1-6; a possible D gene is TRBD1 (5 bases). Germline V gene data show CDR1 as MNHNS and CDR2 as SASEGT. Trimming left V 10 bases short and J 9 bases short, with 19 bases between. The CDR3 contains 14 residues. CDR3 sequence: CAIGPGAASSPLHF. The CDR3 nucleotides are TGTGCCATCGGACCCGGGGCGGCAAGTTCACCCCTCCACTTT.

A few counts support this clonotype. The genes are TRBV6-2 or TRBV6-3 and TRBJ1-2, with TRBD1 matching 7 bases. Unmatched junction bases numbered 14, after V lost 0 bases and J lost 1 base. The CDR3 sequence is 19 residues long. In germline, CDR1 is MNHEY, CDR2 SVGEGT. The CDR3 nucleotides read TGTGCCAGCAGTTACTCGAGGAGACAGGGCTCTGCGGTTAACTATGGCTACACCTTC. Protein product: CASSYSRRQGSAVNYGYTF.